The clone carrying this T cell receptor (beta chain) was seen many times. This sample was included in a study of T cells in Graves' hyperthyroidism and ophthalmopathy. It was RNA transcripts that yielded the amplified TCR beta CDR3 regions. The TCR CDR3 first-round RT-PCR relied on the HTBI primer set. MiXCR was run by TCRdb on the multiplex PCR reads, yielding one entry per CDR3 protein. The repertoire holds hundreds of thousands of distinct CDR3 sequences, with about 14% as singletons. This CDR3 region has 14 residues. With V trimmed by 6 bases and J by 0 bases, 3 bases remained unmatched. Germline V gene lookup returns CDR1 MDHEN and CDR2 SYDVKM.

V is TRBV28 and J is TRBJ2-5; TRBD2 matches 8 bases. The source material was blood. This clonotype originated in a man in his fifties with Graves' ophthalmopathy. CDR3 sequence (DNA): TGTGCCAGCAGACTGACTAGCGACCAAGAGACCCAGTACTTC. Amino acids: CASRLTSDQETQYF.